This T cell receptor (beta chain) was sequenced in a study of CD8 T cells in Susac syndrome. Random hexamers served to reverse transcribe roughly 0.5 to 1 ug RNA. Amplification of TCR beta CDR3 was carried out by immunoSEQ multiplex PCR, which covered 54 Vbeta and 13 Jbeta segments. TCRdb reprocessed the immunoSEQ multiplex PCR reads with MiXCR, giving one entry per CDR3 protein. The sample has 200,000 or so distinct CDR3 sequences, roughly 96% seen once. CDR3 length equals 13 residues. With 0 bases removed from V and 5 bases from J, the gap between germline ends came to 8 bases. The V gene's germline CDR1 is GTSNPN and CDR2 SVGIG (reference sequence). Relapsing-remitting disease, either stable or active, was present in the multiple sclerosis controls, who were treatment-naive patients. It was negative isolation that provided the CD8+ and CD4+ T cells, whereas TEMRA cells were enriched by FACS.

This TCR was recovered from a human donor with multiple sclerosis. The chain uses TRBV30 and TRBJ1-5; a weak D match, TRBD1 (5 bases). Material for sequencing was CD4+ T cells from PBMCs. The CDR3 loop is CAWSVGRDQPQHF. The CDR3 DNA reads TGTGCCTGGAGTGTAGGCAGGGATCAGCCCCAGCATTTT. The whole variable domain, filled in from reference TRBV30 and TRBJ1-5, reads SQTIHQWPATLVQPVGSPLSLECTVEGTSNPNLYWYRQAAGRGLQLLFYSVGIGQISSEVPQNLSASRPQDRQFILSSKKLLLSDSGFYLCAWSVGRDQPQHFGDGTRLSIL.